This T cell receptor (beta chain) stems from a study of T cells in Graves' hyperthyroidism and ophthalmopathy. Overall study results and limits: Ophthalmopathy could be told apart from stable hyperthyroidism with a 13 V-J model.

The CDR3 sequence is 15 residues long. V was trimmed by 5 bases and J by 4 bases, leaving 15 bases between them. The germline CDR1 and CDR2 sequences are ENHRY and SYGVKD. RNA transcripts served as the template for amplifying TCR beta CDR3 regions. The TCR CDR3 first-round RT-PCR relied on the HTBI primer set. TCRdb analysed the multiplex PCR reads with MiXCR anew, one entry per CDR3 protein. The sample carries approximately 370,000 distinct CDR3 sequences, under 15% recorded once. Graves' hyperthyroidism showing no ophthalmopathy progression within 18 months was considered stable. Out of 10 ml of fresh peripheral blood came the PBMCs. Worth noting for this clonotype: Its antigen is still unknown.

This receptor was identified in a woman younger than 45 with Graves' hyperthyroidism. The sequenced material came from blood. The rearrangement uses TRBV10-3 and TRBJ2-1; D is perhaps TRBD2 (5 bases). The CDR3 DNA follows: TGTGCCATCAGTCCGGGGATTAGCGAGTACAATGAGCAGTTCTTC. Residues: CAISPGISEYNEQFF.